This TCR beta chain was recovered during a study of cytomegalovirus exposure and HLA in healthy donors. Study-wide background: The early release's HLA-typed donors yielded 70 million to 85 million unique TCRs.

PCR primers comprised 60 Vbeta and 13 Jbeta primers. Data came from immunoSEQ multiplex PCR; TCRdb stores just in-frame clones and leaves some out. The sample has tens of thousands of clones; 50% to 70% are singletons. Findings of the study overall: Among donors in an Asian-associated ancestry cluster, a later analysis reportedly found fewer N-insertions than the approximately 700-donor mean. A link between a missense DCLRE1C variant and TCR beta V- and J-gene trimming emerged from a later analysis. Common viral pathogens seemed, in a later analysis, to connect with several of the most significant clusters.

Turning to this clone: The target antigen is unknown.

Germline values: CDR1 MNHEY, CDR2 SVGAGI. The CDR3 sequence is 13 residues long. Trimming took 8 bases from V and 4 from J; bases not matched to a gene: 6. The material sequenced was PBMCs. The chain has TRBV6-5 and TRBJ1-2; TRBD1 matches 8 bases. This receptor was obtained from a human donor in good health. The CDR3 spells CASGRTGLYGYTF. The CDR3 bases are TGTGCCAGCGGCCGGACAGGGCTCTATGGCTACACCTTC.